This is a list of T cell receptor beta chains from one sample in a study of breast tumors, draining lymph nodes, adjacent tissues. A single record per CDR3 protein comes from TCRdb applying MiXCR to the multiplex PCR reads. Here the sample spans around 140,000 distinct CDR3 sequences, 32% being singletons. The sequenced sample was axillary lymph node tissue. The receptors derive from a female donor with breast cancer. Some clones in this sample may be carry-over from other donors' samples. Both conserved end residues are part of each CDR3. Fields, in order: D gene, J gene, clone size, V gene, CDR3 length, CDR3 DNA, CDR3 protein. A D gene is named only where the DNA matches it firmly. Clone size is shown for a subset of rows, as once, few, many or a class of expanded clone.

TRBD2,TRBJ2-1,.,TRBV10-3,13,TGTGCCATCACCGAGCGGGGGGTCAATGAGCAGTTCTTC,CAITERGVNEQFF
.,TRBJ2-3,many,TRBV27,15,TGTGCCAGCAGTACGCAGGGGTTGGGCACAGATACGCAGTATTTT,CASSTQGLGTDTQYF
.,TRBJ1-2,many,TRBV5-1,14,TGCGCCAGCAGCCCGGGACAAACCCTGGATGGCTACACCTTC,CASSPGQTLDGYTF
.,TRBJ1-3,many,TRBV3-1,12,TGTGCCAGCAGCCAACGCGGAAACACCATATATTTT,CASSQRGNTIYF
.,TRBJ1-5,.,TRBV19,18,TGTGCCAGTAGTACCGGACCCACGAGGGATTTGAGCAATCAGCCCCAGCATTTT,CASSTGPTRDLSNQPQHF
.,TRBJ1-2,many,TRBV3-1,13,TGTGCCAGCAGCCACCTCCCCTCCTATGGCTACACCTTC,CASSHLPSYGYTF
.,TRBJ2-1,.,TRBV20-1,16,TGCAGTGCTACCTTTCTTGGGGAACCCCGCTACAATGAGCAGTTCTTC,CSATFLGEPRYNEQFF
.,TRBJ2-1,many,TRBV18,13,TGTGCCAGCTCACCGGGACCCGGCAATGAGCAGTTCTTC,CASSPGPGNEQFF
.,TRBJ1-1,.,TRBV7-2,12,TGTGCCAGCAGCGGAGCGGCAGCTGAAGCTTTCTTT,CASSGAAAEAFF
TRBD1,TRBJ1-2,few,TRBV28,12,TGTGCCAGCACCTCGACAGGGGAGGGCTACACCTTC,CASTSTGEGYTF
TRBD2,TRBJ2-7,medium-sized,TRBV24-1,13,TGTGCCACCAGTGATAAGACTAGCGGAGAGCAGTACTTC,CATSDKTSGEQYF
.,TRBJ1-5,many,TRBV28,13,TGTGCCAGCAGTTTTCAGAGTGGGCAGCCCCAGCATTTT,CASSFQSGQPQHF
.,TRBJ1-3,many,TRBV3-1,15,TGTGCCAGCAGCCAAGCCCGGACATCTGGAAACACCATATATTTT,CASSQARTSGNTIYF
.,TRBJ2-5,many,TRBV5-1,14,TGCGCCAGCAGGGTGGACACCGTCCAAGAGACCCAGTACTTC,CASRVDTVQETQYF
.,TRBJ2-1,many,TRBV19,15,TGTGCCAGTAGTATTAAGGGTAGCTCCTACAATGAGCAGTTCTTC,CASSIKGSSYNEQFF
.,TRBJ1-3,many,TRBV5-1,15,TGCGCCAGCAGCTTGACATCCTCCTCTGGAAACACCATATATTTT,CASSLTSSSGNTIYF
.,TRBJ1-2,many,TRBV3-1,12,TGTGCCAGCAGCCAAGACGGGGAAGGCTACACCTTC,CASSQDGEGYTF
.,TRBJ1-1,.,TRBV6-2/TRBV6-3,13,TGTGCCAGCAGTACAAATCAGGGCAATGAAGCTTTCTTT,CASSTNQGNEAFF
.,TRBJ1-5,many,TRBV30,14,TGTGCCTGGAGTGAGCAGGCGATCAATCAGCCCCAGCATTTT,CAWSEQAINQPQHF
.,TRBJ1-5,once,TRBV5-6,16,TGTGCCAGCAGCTTGCGGGCGGGGGGGCGCGGTCAGCCCCAGCATTTT,CASSLRAGGRGQPQHF
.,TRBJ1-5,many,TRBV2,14,TGTGCCAGCAGTCCTCAAGCCGCGGGTCAGCCCCAGCATTTT,CASSPQAAGQPQHF
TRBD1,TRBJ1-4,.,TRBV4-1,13,TGCGCCAGCAGACAGACAGGGGGCGAAAAACTGTTTTTT,CASRQTGGEKLFF
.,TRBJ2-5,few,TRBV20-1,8,TGCAGTGCTATTGAGGGAAGATTC,CSAIEGRF
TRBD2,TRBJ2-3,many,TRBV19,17,TGTGCCAGTACCTTAGAGGGACTAGCGGGTAGCACAGATACGCAGTATTTT,CASTLEGLAGSTDTQYF
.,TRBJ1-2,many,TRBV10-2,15,TGCGCCAGCAGTGAGTGGGGCAGAGGGTACTATGGCTACACCTTC,CASSEWGRGYYGYTF
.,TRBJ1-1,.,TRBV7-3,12,TGTGCCAGCAGCTCCAGTGGGGGGGGTGCTTTCTTT,CASSSSGGGAFF
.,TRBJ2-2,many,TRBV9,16,TGTGCCAGCAGCAGGAGGGCGGGGGCCACCACCGGGGAGCTGTTTTTT,CASSRRAGATTGELFF
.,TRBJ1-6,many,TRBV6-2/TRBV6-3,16,TGTGCCAGCAGCCAACGACGGAGCTCCTATAATTCACCCCTCCACTTT,CASSQRRSSYNSPLHF
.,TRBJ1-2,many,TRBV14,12,TGTGCCAGCAGCCAAGACGGGAGGGGCTACACCTTC,CASSQDGRGYTF
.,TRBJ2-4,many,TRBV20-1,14,TGCAGTGCTATGGAGGGGCTAACCAAAAACATTCAGTACTTC,CSAMEGLTKNIQYF
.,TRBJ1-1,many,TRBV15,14,TGTGCCACCAGCCGAATGACAGGGAACACTGAAGCTTTCTTT,CATSRMTGNTEAFF
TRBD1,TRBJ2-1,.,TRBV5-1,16,TGCGCCAGCAGCCGTGGGGACGGACAGGGCCTCGATGAGCAGTTCTTC,CASSRGDGQGLDEQFF
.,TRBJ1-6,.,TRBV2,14,TGTGCCAGCACGTTTGGGGCGGCGGATTCACCCCTCCACTTT,CASTFGAADSPLHF
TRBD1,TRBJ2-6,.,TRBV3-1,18,TGTGCCAGCAGCCAATTAGGGACAGGGAACACCGGGGCCAACGTCCTGACTTTC,CASSQLGTGNTGANVLTF
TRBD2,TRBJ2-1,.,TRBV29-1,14,TGCAGCGTTGGGCCGACGGGACTAGACGATGAGCAGTTCTTC,CSVGPTGLDDEQFF
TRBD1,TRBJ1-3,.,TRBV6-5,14,TGTGCCAGCAAAGGGGGCCTCTCTGGAAACACCATATATTTT,CASKGGLSGNTIYF
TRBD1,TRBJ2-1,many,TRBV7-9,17,TGTGCCAGCAGCCCACAATCGTACAGGGGGCGGTACAATGAGCAGTTCTTC,CASSPQSYRGRYNEQFF
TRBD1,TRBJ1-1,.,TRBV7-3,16,TGTGCCAGCAGCCCCCGGGGACAGGGAAGGGGTACTGAAGCTTTCTTT,CASSPRGQGRGTEAFF
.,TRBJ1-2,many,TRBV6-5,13,TGTGCCAGCAGTTACGGTGGAGGGTCGACCTACACCTTC,CASSYGGGSTYTF
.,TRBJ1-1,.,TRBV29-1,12,TGCAGCGTTGGACAGGCGGCCACTGAAGCTTTCTTT,CSVGQAATEAFF
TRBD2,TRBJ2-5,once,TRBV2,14,TGTGACAGCAGTGATCGGGGGGTGCAAGAGACCCAGTACTTC,CDSSDRGVQETQYF
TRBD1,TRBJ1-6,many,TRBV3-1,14,TGTGCCAGCAGCCAGACAGGGGGGAATTCACCCCTCCACTTT,CASSQTGGNSPLHF
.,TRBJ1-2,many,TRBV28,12,TGTGCGGGGGGCAGGGAGAGCTATGGCTACACCTTC,CAGGRESYGYTF
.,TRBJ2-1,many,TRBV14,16,TGTGCCAGCAGCCAAGACTGGGGGGTAGTCCACAATGAGCAGTTCTTC,CASSQDWGVVHNEQFF
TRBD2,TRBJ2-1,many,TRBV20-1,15,TGCAGTGCCCCCGCCGGGCGGGGGGGCCTGAATGAGCAGTTCTTC,CSAPAGRGGLNEQFF
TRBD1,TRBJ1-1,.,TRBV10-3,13,TGTGCCATCAGCACGACAGGGGGTGCTGAAGCTTTCTTT,CAISTTGGAEAFF
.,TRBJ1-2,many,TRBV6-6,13,TGTGCCAGCAGTTACGTCAGGGATCGTGGCTACACCTTC,CASSYVRDRGYTF
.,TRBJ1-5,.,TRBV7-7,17,TGTGCTAGCAGCTTAGATGGTCATAGAGCAAGCAGTCAGCCCCAGCATTTT,CASSLDGHRASSQPQHF
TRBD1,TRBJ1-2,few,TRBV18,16,TGTGCCAGCTCACCAAAAATATGGGACAGGGTCGATGGCTACACCTTC,CASSPKIWDRVDGYTF
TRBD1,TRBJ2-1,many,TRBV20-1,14,TGCAGTGCTAGTAAGGGACAGACGACCCGGGAGCAGTTCTTC,CSASKGQTTREQFF
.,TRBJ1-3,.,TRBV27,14,TGTGCCAGCAGACGCGGGACTCCTGGAAACACCATATATTTT,CASRRGTPGNTIYF
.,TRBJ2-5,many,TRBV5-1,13,TGCGCCAGCAGCTTGGGGATTCGAGAGACCCAGTACTTC,CASSLGIRETQYF